This passage covers 7 T cell receptor beta chains from one sample sequenced in a study of blood T cell repertoires in COVID-19. The data were produced by immunoSEQ multiplex PCR, yet TCRdb's version contains in-frame clones alone and is incomplete. The sample holds under 300,000 clones, about 88% seen once. Specimen: PBMCs or T cells enriched from blood (not recorded which). The receptor set was obtained from a woman aged 50 to 60 who had recovered from COVID-19.

For this clone: The same CDR3 can be traced to other DNA sequences in this sample. This chain joins TRBV28 and TRBJ2-7; 9 nucleotides match TRBD2. The CDR3 totals 14 residues. Germline V CDR1 and CDR2: MDHEN, SYDVKM. J lost 2 bases, V lost 3 bases, and 2 bases had no gene match. The CDR3 reads CASSFLAGAYEQYF. In nucleotides, the CDR3 is TGTGCCAGCAGTTTCTTAGCGGGGGCCTACGAGCAGTACTTC.

This clone was observed a single time. The chain joins TRBV5-1 to TRBJ1-3, with TRBD1 identical over 8 bases. J was trimmed by 2 bases and V by 1 base; bases with no gene match: 5. CDR1 SGHRS and CDR2 YFSETQ come from the germline V gene. This CDR3 region has 16 residues. The CDR3 region is CASSLPQGGAGNTIYF. The CDR3 DNA follows: TGCGCCAGCAGCTTGCCACAGGGGGGTGCTGGAAACACCATATATTTT. The entire variable domain, with the rest obtained from reference TRBV5-1 and TRBJ1-3, is as follows: KAGVTQTPRYLIKTRGQQVTLSCSPISGHRSVSWYQQTPGQGLQFLFEYFSETQRNKGNFPGRFSGRQFSNSRSEMNVSTLELGDSALYLCASSLPQGGAGNTIYFGEGSWLTVV.

This chain uses TRBV7-2 with TRBJ2-2, with TRBD2 as a possible D gene (6 bases). V was cut by 2 bases and J by 0 bases, with 10 bases left in between. The germline CDR1 and CDR2 sequences are SGHTA and FQGNSA. This CDR3 contains 16 residues. The CDR3 DNA is TGTGCCAGCAGCTTATATACGGGAGCGAACACCGGGGAGCTGTTTTTT. Its protein product is CASSLYTGANTGELFF.

The rearrangement links TRBV3-1 (or the pseudogene TRBV3-2) to TRBJ2-2; TRBD2 agrees at 9 bases. V lost 1 base and J lost 4; bases outside the gene matches: 10. Germline V gene sequence: CDR1 LGHDT, CDR2 YNNKEL (reference sequence). The CDR3 covers 18 residues. The DNA for the CDR3 is TGTGCCAGCAGCCAAGTAAGGCGGGAGGGCCCTTGCACCGGGGAGCTGTTTTTT. Encoded protein: CASSQVRREGPCTGELFF.

This CDR3 is CASSQQGNQPQHF. The CDR3 coding sequence is TGTGCCAGCAGTCAACAGGGTAATCAGCCCCAGCATTTT. The rearrangement uses TRBV28 and TRBJ1-5; TRBD1 is a possible D gene (6 bases). V was trimmed by 5 bases and J by 4 bases, leaving 9 bases between them. The length of the CDR3 is 13 residues. Germline V gene sequence: CDR1 MDHEN, CDR2 SYDVKM. The full variable domain, completed using reference TRBV28 and TRBJ1-5, is DVKVTQSSRYLVKRTGEKVFLECVQDMDHENMFWYRQDPGLGLRLIYFSYDVKMKEKGDIPEGYSVSREKKERFSLILESASTNQTSMYLCASSQQGNQPQHFGDGTRLSIL.

This chain joins TRBV2 and TRBJ1-6, with 9 positions matching TRBD1. Germline-derived CDR1 and CDR2 are SNHLY and FYNNEI. J gave up 7 bases and V 9 bases, and 4 bases lay outside the gene matches. The CDR3 spans 13 residues. The CDR3 DNA reads TGTGCCAGGACAGGGGGTTACAATTCACCCCTCCACTTT. Protein product: CARTGGYNSPLHF.

The gene calls are TRBV2 and TRBJ2-7; 7 bases agree with TRBD2. The CDR3 sequence is 15 residues long. Trimming at V came to 3 bases and at J to 0 bases, leaving 5 bases not matched to a gene. The V gene's germline CDR1 is SNHLY and CDR2 FYNNEI. CDR3 in DNA: TGTGCCAGCAGTGACACTAGCGCCAGCTCCTACGAGCAGTACTTC. Its protein is CASSDTSASSYEQYF.